This T cell receptor beta chain came from a study of control samples from healthy donors and cancer patients. Per germline, CDR1 SGHRS and CDR2 YFSETQ. The CDR3 runs 16 residues. Trimming pared 3 bases from V and 0 bases from J, leaving 15 bases between. TCRdb's table, derived via immunoSEQ multiplex PCR, lists solely in-frame clones and lacks some. Seen here are around 100,000 clones, about 87% observed once, and the top ten hold approximately 15%. Sequenced sample: blood. The chain employs TRBV5-1 and TRBJ1-1; tentatively, D is TRBD1 (5 bases). The TCR was taken from a woman in her 70s in good health. Here the CDR3 reads CASSWGGAGMNTEAFF. The CDR3 bases are TGCGCCAGCAGCTGGGGCGGGGCGGGGATGAACACTGAAGCTTTCTTT.